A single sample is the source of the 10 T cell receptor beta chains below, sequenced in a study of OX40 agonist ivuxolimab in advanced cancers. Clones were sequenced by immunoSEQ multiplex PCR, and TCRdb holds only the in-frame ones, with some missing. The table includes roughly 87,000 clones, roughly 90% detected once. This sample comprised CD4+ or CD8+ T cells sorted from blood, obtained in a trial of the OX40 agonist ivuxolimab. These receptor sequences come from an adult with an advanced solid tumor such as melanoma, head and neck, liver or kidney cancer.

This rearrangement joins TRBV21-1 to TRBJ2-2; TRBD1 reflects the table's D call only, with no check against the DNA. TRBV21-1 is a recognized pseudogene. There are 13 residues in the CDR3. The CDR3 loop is CASSRGPGGELFF. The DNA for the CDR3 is TGTGCCAGCAGCAGGGGGCCGGGCGGGGAGCTGTTTTTT.

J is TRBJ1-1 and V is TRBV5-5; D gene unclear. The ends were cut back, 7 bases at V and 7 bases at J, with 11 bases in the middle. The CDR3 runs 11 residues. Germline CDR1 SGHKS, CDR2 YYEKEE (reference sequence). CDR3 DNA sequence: TGTGCCAGCCACCGAGCGGTTGAAGCTTTCTTT. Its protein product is CASHRAVEAFF. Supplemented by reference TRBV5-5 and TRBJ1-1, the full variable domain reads DAGVTQSPTHLIKTRGQQVTLRCSPISGHKSVSWYQQVLGQGPQFIFQYYEKEERGRGNFPDRFSARQFPNYSSELNVNALLLGDSALYLCASHRAVEAFFGQGTRLTVV.

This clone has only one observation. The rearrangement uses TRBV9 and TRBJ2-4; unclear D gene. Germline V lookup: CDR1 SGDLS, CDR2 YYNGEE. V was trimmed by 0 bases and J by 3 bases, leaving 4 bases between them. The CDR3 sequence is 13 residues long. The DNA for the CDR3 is TGTGCCAGCAGCGTAGATAGCAAAAACATTCAGTACTTC. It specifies CASSVDSKNIQYF.

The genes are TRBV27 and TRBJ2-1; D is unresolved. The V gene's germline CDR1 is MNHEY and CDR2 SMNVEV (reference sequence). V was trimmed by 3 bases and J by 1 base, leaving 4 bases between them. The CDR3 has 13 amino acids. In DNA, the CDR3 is TGTGCCAGCAGTTTGGGGTCCTACAATGAGCAGTTCTTC. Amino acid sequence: CASSLGSYNEQFF.

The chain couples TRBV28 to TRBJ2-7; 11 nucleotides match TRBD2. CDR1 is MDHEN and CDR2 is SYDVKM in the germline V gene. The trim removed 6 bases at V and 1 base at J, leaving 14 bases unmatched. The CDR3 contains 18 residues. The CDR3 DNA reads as TGTGCCAGCAGCCTCGGGCTAGCGGGGGGAAGCCTATCCTACGAGCAGTACTTC. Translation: CASSLGLAGGSLSYEQYF.

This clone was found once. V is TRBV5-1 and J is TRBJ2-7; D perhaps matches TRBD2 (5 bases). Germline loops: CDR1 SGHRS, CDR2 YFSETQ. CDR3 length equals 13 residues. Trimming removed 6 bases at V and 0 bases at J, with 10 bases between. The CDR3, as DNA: TGCGCCAGCACCATTGACTACTCCTACGAGCAGTACTTC. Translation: CASTIDYSYEQYF.

CDR3 DNA: TGTGCCTGGAGTGTCGAGACCTACGAGCAGTACTTC. Translation: CAWSVETYEQYF. This sequence joins TRBV30 and TRBJ2-7; D ambiguous. CDR1 and CDR2 (germline): GTSNPN, SVGIG (reference sequence). Trimming shortened V by 0 bases and J by 2 bases, and 5 bases separated the two germline ends. This CDR3 has 12 residues.

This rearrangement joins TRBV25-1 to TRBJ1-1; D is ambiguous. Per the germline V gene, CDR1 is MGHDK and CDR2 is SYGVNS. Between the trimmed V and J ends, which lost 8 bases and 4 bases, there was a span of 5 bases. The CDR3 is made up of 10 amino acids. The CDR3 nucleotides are TGTGCCAGCGGTGGCACTGAAGCTTTCTTT. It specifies CASGGTEAFF.

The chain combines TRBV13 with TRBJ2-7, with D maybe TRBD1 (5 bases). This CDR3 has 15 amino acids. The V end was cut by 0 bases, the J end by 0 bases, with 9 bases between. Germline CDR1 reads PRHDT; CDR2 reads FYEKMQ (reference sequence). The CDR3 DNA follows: TGTGCCAGCAGCTTAGGTAGGGGCACCTCCTACGAGCAGTACTTC. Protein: CASSLGRGTSYEQYF.

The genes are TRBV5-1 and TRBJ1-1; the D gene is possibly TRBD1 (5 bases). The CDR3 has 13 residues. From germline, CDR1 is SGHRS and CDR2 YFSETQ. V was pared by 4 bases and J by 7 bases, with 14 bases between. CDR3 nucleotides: TGCGCCAGCAGCGATGGGGGTGAGGTTGAAGCTTTCTTT. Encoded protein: CASSDGGEVEAFF.